This T cell receptor (beta chain) was captured in a study of radiation and T cells in renal cell carcinoma. Study-wide results and limits: Pretreatment tumor biopsies were lacking, so baseline clonotypes are unknown.

Noted time point: baseline pretreatment blood. The sample's treatment: 15 Gy SBRT to primary tumor, nephrectomy 4 weeks later. Clear cell pathology was present in this patient's renal cell carcinoma. Germline CDR1 reads SGHKS; CDR2 reads YYEKEE (reference sequence). CDR3 length: 15 amino acids. The J segment lost 3 bases and the V segment lost 3 bases, leaving 6 bases of the junction unmatched. Produced via immunoSEQ multiplex PCR; TCRdb's table is partial and in-frame only. Found here are 140,000 or so clones, over 75% of them singletons; the top ten hold around 11%. A word on this clone: Its target is not known.

The chain carries TRBV5-5 and TRBJ2-3; 8 nucleotides agree with TRBD2. This TCR derives from a woman aged 50 to 60 with renal cell carcinoma. The specimen comprised blood, sampled from a patient whose treatment included radiotherapy and nephrectomy. The CDR3 is CASSSVAGSTDTQYF. The CDR3 bases are TGTGCCAGCAGCTCCGTAGCGGGGTCAACAGATACGCAGTATTTT.